This is a list of T cell receptor beta chains from one sample in a study of cytomegalovirus exposure and HLA in healthy donors. Measured with immunoSEQ multiplex PCR; TCRdb has only the in-frame clones, and not every one. The data contain roughly 120,000 clones, about 74% of them singletons. Specimen: PBMCs. Receptors originate from a woman in her 50s in good health and CMV-seropositive. The CDR3 runs from the conserved cysteine through the conserved F or W. The D gene is left open where the match is weak. Expanded clones are given a class, and other clones once, few, many or no size at all.

.	TRBJ2-1	14	TRBD2	TRBV7-2	CASSWTSEWSEQFF	TGTGCCAGCAGCTGGACTAGCGAGTGGAGTGAGCAGTTCTTC
.	TRBJ2-7	16	TRBD2	TRBV27	CASSWGGGPQRGEQYF	TGTGCCAGCAGCTGGGGGGGAGGGCCCCAGAGAGGTGAGCAGTACTTC
.	TRBJ2-7	19	.	TRBV6-4	CASSEHVNIRVIGFYEQYF	TGTGCCAGCAGTGAACACGTAAATATCAGGGTTATCGGATTCTACGAGCAGTACTTC
.	TRBJ2-3	14	TRBD2	TRBV11-2	CASSNRGVTDTQYF	TGTGCCAGCAGCAATCGGGGGGTAACAGATACGCAGTATTTT
.	TRBJ2-7	15	.	TRBV6-5	CASSSLSGEPYEQYF	TGTGCCAGCAGTTCACTAAGCGGAGAACCCTACGAGCAGTACTTC
.	TRBJ2-7	13	.	TRBV5-6	CASSLAGTHEQYF	TGTGCCAGCAGCTTGGCCGGGACACACGAGCAGTACTTC
.	TRBJ2-1	17	TRBD2	TRBV7-9	CASSWAPRGGNYNEQFF	TGTGCCAGCAGCTGGGCCCCGCGGGGGGGAAACTACAATGAGCAGTTCTTC
.	TRBJ2-5	14	TRBD1	TRBV19	CASRGQGLGETQYF	TGTGCCAGTAGGGGACAGGGTCTGGGGGAGACCCAGTACTTC
.	TRBJ2-3	14	TRBD1	TRBV7-3	CASSKDRGTDTQYF	TGTGCCAGCAGCAAGGACAGGGGTACAGATACGCAGTATTTT
.	TRBJ1-2	13	.	TRBV14	CASSHRGNYGYTF	TGTGCCAGCAGCCATAGAGGTAACTATGGCTACACCTTC
.	TRBJ2-5	14	.	TRBV5-4	CASSPGLELRAQYF	TGTGCCAGCAGCCCTGGACTGGAACTTAGGGCCCAGTACTTC
.	TRBJ1-5	13	.	TRBV5-8	CASSLAGNQPQHF	TGTGCCAGCAGCTTGGCAGGGAATCAGCCCCAGCATTTT
.	TRBJ2-3	16	TRBD1	TRBV10-1	CASSEGPGQGADTQYF	TGCGCCAGCAGTGAGGGACCGGGACAGGGGGCAGATACGCAGTATTTT
.	TRBJ1-1	13	TRBD1	TRBV5-1	CASSFGQGFEAFF	TGCGCCAGCAGCTTTGGACAGGGCTTTGAAGCTTTCTTT
.	TRBJ1-6	13	.	TRBV4-2	CASSRSSNSPLHF	TGTGCCAGCAGCCGAAGCTCAAATTCACCCCTCCACTTT
.	TRBJ1-2	15	.	TRBV15	CATSRDSQGSYGYTF	TGTGCCACCAGCAGAGACAGCCAGGGGAGCTATGGCTACACCTTC
few	TRBJ2-2	16	.	TRBV2	CASSDGNRANTGELFF	TGTGCCAGCAGCGATGGAAACAGGGCGAACACCGGGGAGCTGTTTTTT
.	TRBJ1-2	15	TRBD1	TRBV6-6	CASRPGQGSDYGYTF	TGTGCCAGCAGACCGGGACAGGGTTCAGACTATGGCTACACCTTC
once	TRBJ2-3	14	.	TRBV2	CASKGGVSTDTQYF	TGTGCCAGCAAAGGTGGAGTGAGCACAGATACGCAGTATTTT
few	TRBJ2-5	17	TRBD1	TRBV10-3	CAISESTGRGRWETQYF	TGTGCCATCAGTGAGTCGACGGGCAGGGGGCGCTGGGAGACCCAGTACTTC
.	TRBJ1-6	13	.	TRBV9	CASGNLDNSPLHF	TGTGCCAGCGGCAACCTGGATAATTCACCCCTCCACTTT
.	TRBJ1-4	15	TRBD1	TRBV5-4	CASSTAGTGFEKLFF	TGTGCCAGCAGCACAGCCGGGACAGGGTTTGAAAAACTGTTTTTT
.	TRBJ1-2	12	.	TRBV6-5	CASHGQNYGYTF	TGTGCCAGCCATGGACAGAACTATGGCTACACCTTC
.	TRBJ1-4	13	.	TRBV29-1	CSVGGQLNEKLFF	TGCAGCGTTGGCGGACAGCTTAATGAAAAACTGTTTTTT
.	TRBJ2-4	17	TRBD1	TRBV19	CATPTGGISSGKNIQYF	TGTGCCACCCCGACAGGGGGCATCTCTAGCGGCAAAAACATTCAGTACTTC
few	TRBJ2-7	13	TRBD1	TRBV6-5	CASILGQGYEQYF	TGTGCCAGCATCTTGGGACAGGGATACGAGCAGTACTTC
few	TRBJ2-2	15	.	TRBV5-1	CATTWTAFNSGELFF	TGCGCCACCACTTGGACAGCCTTTAACTCCGGGGAGCTGTTTTTT
.	TRBJ1-1	14	.	TRBV10-1	CASSESGGGTEAFF	TGCGCCAGCAGTGAGTCCGGGGGGGGCACTGAAGCTTTCTTT
.	TRBJ2-2	14	.	TRBV5-1	CASSPDGQTGELFF	TGCGCCAGCAGTCCCGATGGGCAAACCGGGGAGCTGTTTTTT
.	TRBJ1-1	14	TRBD1	TRBV7-9	CASSLRQGDTEAFF	TGTGCCAGCAGCTTACGACAGGGGGACACTGAAGCTTTCTTT
.	TRBJ2-3	13	TRBD2	TRBV2	CAGRGSGADTQYF	TGTGCCGGGCGGGGGTCCGGGGCAGATACGCAGTATTTT
.	TRBJ1-2	15	.	TRBV27	CASSPAAPEVNGYTF	TGTGCCAGCAGCCCAGCGGCTCCTGAAGTCAATGGCTACACCTTC
few	TRBJ1-6	12	.	TRBV5-4	CASSGPLGPLHF	TGTGCCAGCAGCGGGCCCTTGGGACCCCTCCACTTT
.	TRBJ1-6	15	TRBD1	TRBV6-1	CASSFKGAGNSPLHF	TGTGCCAGCTCTTTTAAGGGGGCGGGTAATTCACCCCTCCACTTT
.	TRBJ1-2	15	.	TRBV7-2	CAGSLGHRVPYGYTF	TGTGCCGGCAGCTTAGGGCACAGGGTCCCCTATGGCTACACCTTC
.	TRBJ2-7	16	TRBD2	TRBV28	CASSGRVGPLSYEQYF	TGTGCCAGCAGCGGGAGGGTGGGGCCCCTCTCCTACGAGCAGTACTTC
few	TRBJ2-1	16	TRBD2	TRBV5-6	CASSLAVAGGYNEQFF	TGTGCCAGCAGCTTGGCCGTAGCGGGGGGGTACAATGAGCAGTTCTTC
.	TRBJ2-7	16	TRBD2	TRBV5-1	CASSLVPGGAGHEQYF	TGCGCCAGCAGCTTGGTCCCCGGGGGGGCAGGCCACGAGCAGTACTTC
few	TRBJ2-7	14	TRBD1	TRBV7-8	CASSWMDRVREQYF	TGTGCCAGCAGCTGGATGGACAGGGTGAGAGAGCAGTACTTC
.	TRBJ2-5	14	.	TRBV7-2	CASSLRQGRETQYF	TGTGCCAGCAGCTTACGCCAGGGTCGAGAGACCCAGTACTTC
.	TRBJ1-6	16	TRBD1	TRBV5-1	CASSPRDRGWNSPLHF	TGCGCCAGCAGCCCGAGAGACAGGGGGTGGAATTCACCCCTCCACTTT
.	TRBJ2-7	14	.	TRBV2	CASSREAGSYEQYF	TGTGCCAGCAGTCGAGAAGCTGGCTCCTACGAGCAGTACTTC
few	TRBJ2-3	15	.	TRBV5-1	CASSGGTSGGDTQYF	TGCGCCAGCAGCGGCGGGACGTCCGGGGGAGATACGCAGTATTTT
.	TRBJ1-4	15	TRBD1	TRBV28	CASNQPTGVNEKLFF	TGTGCCAGCAATCAACCGACAGGGGTTAATGAAAAACTGTTTTTT
.	TRBJ1-4	14	TRBD1	TRBV19	CASSTGTVNEKLFF	TGTGCCAGTAGTACCGGGACAGTTAATGAAAAACTGTTTTTT
.	TRBJ2-1	13	.	TRBV5-1	CASSLGAGNEQFF	TGCGCCAGCAGCTTGGGGGCCGGAAATGAGCAGTTCTTC
few	TRBJ1-3	15	.	TRBV18	CASSPPAQGRNTIYF	TGTGCCAGCTCGCCCCCGGCACAGGGTCGAAACACCATATATTTT
.	TRBJ1-5	17	.	TRBV4-2	CASSQAQGGYSNQPQHF	TGTGCCAGCAGCCAGGCCCAAGGCGGTTATAGCAATCAGCCCCAGCATTTT
.	TRBJ2-3	15	TRBD2	TRBV15	CATSRERLAADTQYF	TGTGCCACCAGCAGAGAACGACTAGCTGCAGATACGCAGTATTTT
.	TRBJ1-4	16	TRBD1	TRBV10-3	CAISGGTGVRDEKLFF	TGTGCCATCAGTGGAGGGACAGGGGTTAGGGATGAAAAACTGTTTTTT